This T cell receptor beta chain stems from a study of cytomegalovirus exposure and HLA in healthy donors (TCRdb year 2017). For the study in its entirety: An earlier analysis of approximately 600 of the donors reported 250 to 350 Gb of sequence data and roughly 110 million unique TCR beta sequences from approximately 180 million T cells. The study aimed to test whether cataloging public T cell receptors could reveal signatures of past pathogen exposure. Alongside the repertoire data, information on donor age, sex, ethnicity and CMV serostatus was compiled. Every discovery cohort repertoire had been produced on one sequencing platform. Rather than drawing on any new phenotypic data, the later analysis identified candidate immune exposures from TCR beta sequences and the way those sequences occurred across donors. HLA typing included class I and class II loci at four-digit resolution. The study profiled the T cell repertoires of more than 500 subjects by immunosequencing and related them to cytomegalovirus serostatus. To predict cytomegalovirus infection status, the study combined high-throughput TCR immunosequencing, statistical association of individual TCRs with disease status, and machine learning. An early release that covered around 590 HLA-typed donors contained approximately 300 gigabases of sequencing data and approximately 85 million unique TCR sequences. A later analysis re-examined previously published TCR beta repertoires from 500 to 700 donors and added high-resolution HLA genotyping to investigate patterns of TCR occurrence. Across about 370 genotyped donors of the cohort, an average of about 240,000 unique TCR beta nucleotide sequences per donor were sequenced, and roughly a sixth of those sequences were non-productive. A separate validation cohort of about 110 different subjects was used in addition to the 666-subject first cohort. Four to six DR-DQ haplotypes were handled as single units for association and clustering, since linkage in the cohort was strong. Of the roughly 400 genotyped donors, about 80% fell in the genetic ancestry cluster associated with self-reported Caucasian donors. In an earlier analysis of over 550 of the donors, high-throughput TCR beta sequencing was used to judge whether each TCR beta V gene segment behaved as functional or pseudogenic. The number of donors typed differed by locus, with about 620-630 for A, B, C, DRB1 and DQB1, about 500 for DQA1, 600 to 610 for DPA1, and some 470 for DPB1. A later genetic analysis used genome-wide SNP genotypes for about three fifths of the 666 donors, treating that subset as a discovery cohort. Broad study findings and their caveats: Fewer than 20 rarely observed V segments, including chromosome 9 orphons, were excluded from the earlier analysis of about 600 of the donors because counts were too low. In a later analysis, HLA-associated TCR beta chains showed more clonal expansion and lower generation probabilities than non-associated chains that were equally common. This cohort had only TCR beta chains sequenced, and the lack of alpha or paired-chain data limited which features could be detected. Linkage disequilibrium might explain the correlated functional status among segregating V segments, but an unknown experimental factor could not be ruled out. Because some donors lacked HLA typing at each locus, the association tests relied only on the typed subset. In vitro tests confirmed that a few of the cytomegalovirus-associated TCR beta chains recognize cytomegalovirus antigens. According to a later analysis, TCR association rates differed among HLA loci, with DRB1 alleles showing the most associated TCRs and HLA-C alleles showing the fewest. Across donors, most TCR sequences were observed very rarely, whereas some public TCRs were present in many individuals. Cytomegalovirus status was reported to be diagnosed by the classifier with high specificity and sensitivity in both the original and validation cohorts. A group of highly shared sequence variants was considered likely to be a technical artifact of the sequencing pipeline. In a later analysis, most CMV-associated TCR beta chains were found to appear HLA-restricted, with HLA associations seemingly driven largely by CMV exposure. A later genetic analysis associated a missense DCLRE1C variant with V-gene and J-gene trimming of TCR beta chains, and an independent cohort replicated the association. The study gave a list of 150 to 200 TCR beta chains associated with cytomegalovirus. The 87-base-pair reads could not distinguish some IMGT-functional V segments, including TRBV6-2 and TRBV6-3, so those segments were excluded. According to a later analysis, parvovirus B19, influenza, CMV and Epstein-Barr virus appeared linked to several top co-occurrence clusters. Presence/absence analyses assumed roughly uniform sequencing depth across donors, an assumption that may not hold. It was suggested by the authors that the approach could potentially be generalized to other disease states and immunological phenotypes. A later analysis associated 16,951 TCR beta sequences with specific HLA alleles at a false discovery rate of 0.05. In an earlier analysis of 587 of the donors, most TCR beta V segments appeared in productive rearrangements about 87% or about 30% of the time, broadly matching IMGT annotations. When HLA alleles, especially DR and DQ, strongly co-occurred, attributing TCR associations to individual alleles was difficult. A further reported finding was that TCR beta sequences accurately predicted the HLA-A and HLA-B alleles for most subjects in the first cohort. The only immune exposure information available for the cohort was CMV serostatus. A later genetic analysis reported fewer N-insertions in productive TCRs among donors in an Asian-associated ancestry cluster than the 666-donor mean.

The receptor library was made with the immunoSEQ multiplex PCR assay. For the multiplex PCR, a mixture combining 60 forward primers for TCR Vbeta segments and 13 reverse primers for TCR Jbeta segments was used. The CDR3 region of rearranged TCR beta genes was amplified from genomic DNA with a multiplex PCR assay. On the Illumina HiSeq System, the amplified TCR beta libraries were sequenced as 87-base-pair reads. The original methods were these. In a later analysis, 80 million or so unique TCR beta chains were counted across the roughly 610 repertoires, and around 10 million of these chains were shared by at least two donors. Raw reads were error-corrected and collapsed into unique sequences by a nearest-neighbor algorithm in which closely related sequences were merged to remove PCR and sequencing errors. Alignment of CDR3 sequences to IMGT reference sequences was used to assign V, D and J gene segments. For a sequence to be retained, a match of at least six nucleotides was required to both a V gene segment and a J gene segment. A rearrangement counted as productive if the CDR3 had no stop codons and remained in frame with V and J, and every other rearrangement counted as non-productive. Following IMGT convention, CDR3 was defined as the stretch from the second conserved V-encoded cysteine to the conserved J-encoded phenylalanine. In an earlier analysis of roughly 610 of the donors, sequences lacking an unambiguous match to a single V gene segment were excluded. An earlier analysis of some 500 of the donors classified V segments as functional when productive rearrangements were above 56.7% and as segregating when the standard deviation between donors was above 5%. To diagnose cytomegalovirus status from the catalog of TCR beta chain sequences, a statistical classification framework was built. A later analysis assigned V and J genes by comparing TCR nucleotide sequences with IMGT/GENE-DB human TR gene sequences. The TCRdist pipeline was used in a later analysis to assign CDR3 sequences and most-parsimonious VDJ recombination scenarios. In a later analysis, each TCR beta chain was defined by its CDR3 amino acid sequence together with its V-gene family, and reads without a unique V-gene family were excluded. To address suspected cross-contamination and a sequencing artifact, a later analysis removed several hundred highly shared, low-generation-probability nucleotide sequences. For each public chain, a later analysis derived a clonal expansion index from normalized ranks of inferred template counts within each repertoire. Generation probabilities in a later analysis came from a VDJ recombination model fitted to out-of-frame rearrangements, and those results were checked against IGoR. In a later analysis, TCR-TCR, TCR-HLA and TCR-CMV co-occurrence was scored with hypergeometric tests, and a repertoire-size bias correction was applied to TCR pairs. In a later analysis, false discovery rates were estimated by permuting HLA or CMV assignments 20 times. A later analysis grouped co-occurring TCRs with DBSCAN, adding TCRdist sequence similarity when clustering within HLA-allele-positive subsets. For co-occurrence clustering, repertoires with fewer than 30,000 or more than 120,000 public chains were excluded, along with a handful of repertoires with anomalous nucleotide sharing. TCRdb mirrors the immuneACCESS table, restricted to in-frame sequences. Some clones are absent from its copies; in checked studies, under half trace to an unresolved V gene, and the reason for the others is unknown. Clone size and V and J calls were adopted from that table, with D and trimming inferred from the DNA. The sample yields under 200,000 clones; approximately 86% were counted once. Of the sample, over 1.5% is held by the ten largest clones.

In total, roughly 670 healthy bone marrow donors made up the cohort. At the time of sampling, all cohort members were nominally healthy, though unrecorded immune exposures were likely present. The donor was CMV seronegative and belonged to the group of approximately 320 seronegative cohort members. A peripheral blood sample was collected from each donor, and TCR beta sequencing was performed on peripheral blood mononuclear cells. Genomic DNA extraction from the blood cell samples was performed with the Qiagen DNeasy Blood Extraction Kit. With respect to this clone: Its antigen target is currently unknown. Base quality data are lacking; no much larger clone is found one base away.

V loses 4 bases, J loses 0 bases, and the germline ends lie 11 bases apart. Inclusive of the bounding cysteine and phenylalanine, the CDR3 is 15 residues long. Only the CDR3 part of the read is kept: 45 bases, read in frame from the first base. Via the germline V gene, CDR1 is MRHNA and CDR2 SNTAGT. The specimen sequenced was PBMCs. The sequence was obtained from a woman aged 18 to 35 in good health and CMV-seronegative. The chain is made from TRBV6-4 and TRBJ2-3; matching of 6 bases hints at TRBD2 as the D gene. The CDR3 reads as follows: CASSVGGGSTDTQYF. The nucleotide sequence reads TGTGCCAGCAGTGTTGGGGGAGGCAGCACAGATACGCAGTATTTT.